A single sample is the source of the 9 T cell receptor beta chains below, sequenced in a study of T-cell memory formation after mild COVID-19. MiXCR, run by TCRdb on the 5' RACE reads, gives a single entry per CDR3 protein. The data contain approximately 350,000 distinct CDR3 sequences, around 27% of them singletons. The sample consisted of PBMCs or a T cell subset sorted from them (not recorded which). These TCRs come from an adult woman who had mild COVID-19 (a few samples of this study predate the infection). Cell type and time point are not known.

The V call is TRBV4-1, the J call TRBJ1-2; 7 bases are shared with TRBD1. This CDR3 contains 14 residues. The germline V gene has CDR1 MGHRA and CDR2 YSYEKL. V was pared by 4 bases and J by 4 bases, with 6 bases of the junction left unmatched. DNA for the CDR3: TGCGCCAGCAGCCGTACAGGGGAGGGCTATGGCTACACCTTC. It specifies CASSRTGEGYGYTF.

This chain joins TRBV5-1 and TRBJ2-7; D unclear. This CDR3 is 15 amino acids long. The ends were cut back, 2 bases at V and 2 bases at J, with 14 bases in the middle. Germline V CDR1 and CDR2: SGHRS, YFSETQ. For the CDR3, the DNA is TGCGCCAGCAGCTTCACGGGCCACACAACCTACGAGCAGTACTTC. Its translation is CASSFTGHTTYEQYF.

The chain uses TRBV20-1 and TRBJ2-2, with D possibly matching TRBD2 (5 bases). The V and J ends lost 6 bases and 4 bases respectively, with 15 bases between them. CDR3 length: 14 residues. Germline V gene sequence: CDR1 DFQATT, CDR2 SNEGSKA (reference sequence). CDR3 loop: CSARRGSGTGELFF. In nucleotides, the CDR3 is TGCAGTGCCAGACGAGGGTCGGGCACCGGGGAGCTGTTTTTT.

This clonotype was seen a few times. The chain employs TRBV7-9 and TRBJ2-7; D call uncertain. The germline V gene encodes CDR1 SEHNR and CDR2 FQNEAQ (reference sequence). The V gene lost 1 base and the J gene lost 0 bases, with 16 bases spanning the gap. The CDR3 runs to 17 residues. The CDR3 loop is CASSLGQGNFLSYEQYF. In DNA form, the CDR3 reads TGTGCCAGCAGCTTAGGGCAAGGAAACTTCCTCTCCTACGAGCAGTACTTC.

The V gene is TRBV6-5, the J gene TRBJ1-6; D is perhaps TRBD1 (5 bases). The germline V gene has CDR1 MNHEY and CDR2 SVGAGI. V was cut by 7 bases and J by 7 bases, with 14 bases left in between. CDR3 length: 14 amino acids. Written as DNA, the CDR3 is TGTGCCAGCACTTCGGGGGGAGAAAATTCACCCCTCCACTTT. Protein: CASTSGGENSPLHF.

This rearrangement joins TRBV4-2 to TRBJ2-7, with 7 bases lining up with TRBD1. Germline-derived CDR1 and CDR2 are LGHNA and YNFKEQ. The CDR3 is made up of 14 amino acids. Trimming removed 0 bases from V and 3 bases from J; junction bases left unmatched: 2. The CDR3 DNA follows: TGTGCCAGCAGCCAAGACGGACAGGTCTACGAGCAGTACTTC. Residues: CASSQDGQVYEQYF.

The CDR3 sequence: CASSHQGAYGYTF. DNA for the CDR3: TGTGCCAGCAGCCATCAGGGGGCCTATGGCTACACCTTC. V usage is TRBV14 and J usage is TRBJ1-2; 8 positions match TRBD1. Germline V gene lookup returns CDR1 SGHDN and CDR2 FVKESK. This CDR3 is 13 amino acids long. V was pared by 3 bases and J by 4 bases, with 1 base of the junction left unmatched.

This clonotype was seen only a few times. The V call is TRBV11-2, the J call TRBJ2-7; D call uncertain. V was pared by 4 bases and J by 3 bases, with 16 bases between. The CDR3 sequence is 15 residues long. Germline V gene data show CDR1 as SGHAT and CDR2 as FQNNGV. The CDR3 DNA reads TGTGCCAGCAGCTCCGGTCCCGACCGTCGCTACGAGCAGTACTTC. It encodes CASSSGPDRRYEQYF.

This chain joins TRBV12-3 or TRBV12-4 and TRBJ1-2; 9 nucleotides agree with TRBD1. CDR3 length: 15 amino acids. Trimming took 6 bases from V and 8 from J; bases not matched to a gene: 13. The CDR3 DNA reads TGTGCCAGCAGCCTACAGGGGGCAGAAGGTATCGGCTACACCTTC. As protein: CASSLQGAEGIGYTF.